One and the same sample provided the 5 T cell receptor beta chains below, sequenced in a study of cytomegalovirus exposure and HLA in healthy donors. PCR employed 60 Vbeta and 13 Jbeta primers. This table comes from immunoSEQ multiplex PCR, and its TCRdb copy is limited to in-frame clones, with some not included. The sample has roughly 120,000 clones; 80% to 85% are singletons. The sequencing sample was made of PBMCs. These receptors were obtained from a woman aged 25 to 39 in good health and CMV-seronegative.

To note about this clone: Compared with germline, one end of the junction differs, possibly owing to a read error. V is TRBV30 and J is TRBJ2-7; 9 nucleotides match TRBD2. CDR3 size: 13 residues. Germline V CDR1 and CDR2: GTSNPN, SVGIG (reference sequence). The chain's CDR3 is CAWSRGGAYEQCF. CDR3 nucleotide sequence: TGTGCCTGGAGTCGCGGGGGGGCCTACGAGCAGTGCTTC.

This clone was observed once. The chain carries TRBV19 and TRBJ2-7; TRBD1 matches at 8 bases. Trimming took 8 bases from V and 0 from J; bases not matched to a gene: 9. This CDR3 is built from 15 residues. CDR1 LNHDA and CDR2 SQIVND come from the germline V gene (reference sequence). The CDR3 loop reads CASRETGVGSYEQYF. The CDR3 DNA reads as TGTGCCAGTCGAGAGACAGGGGTCGGCTCCTACGAGCAGTACTTC.

The CDR3 region is CASSPGNSGRNNEQFF. DNA of the CDR3: TGTGCCAGCAGCCCGGGGAATAGCGGGCGGAACAATGAGCAGTTCTTC. The V and J genes are TRBV7-9 and TRBJ2-1; 7 positions match TRBD2. This CDR3 comprises 16 residues. J was trimmed by 5 bases and V by 5 bases; bases with no gene match: 12. Germline V gives CDR1 SEHNR, CDR2 FQNEAQ (reference sequence).

The chain is built from TRBV28 and TRBJ2-7; possible D gene TRBD2, 5 bases. This CDR3 contains 14 residues. The germline V gene encodes CDR1 MDHEN and CDR2 SYDVKM. Trimming left V 8 bases short and J 3 bases short, with 17 bases between. The CDR3 reads CASGPSHSNYEQYF. CDR3 DNA sequence: TGTGCCAGCGGGCCTAGCCACTCAAACTACGAGCAGTACTTC.

In this sample, this clone turned up once. The V gene is TRBV18, the J gene TRBJ1-5, with 7 bases that match TRBD1. This CDR3 is 13 amino acids long. Germline V gene lookup returns CDR1 KGHSH and CDR2 LQKENI. V was pared by 5 bases and J by 11 bases, with 9 bases of the junction left unmatched. The CDR3 DNA reads TGTGCCAGCTCATCGGACAGGTGGAGGGCCCAGCATTTT. Its translation is CASSSDRWRAQHF.